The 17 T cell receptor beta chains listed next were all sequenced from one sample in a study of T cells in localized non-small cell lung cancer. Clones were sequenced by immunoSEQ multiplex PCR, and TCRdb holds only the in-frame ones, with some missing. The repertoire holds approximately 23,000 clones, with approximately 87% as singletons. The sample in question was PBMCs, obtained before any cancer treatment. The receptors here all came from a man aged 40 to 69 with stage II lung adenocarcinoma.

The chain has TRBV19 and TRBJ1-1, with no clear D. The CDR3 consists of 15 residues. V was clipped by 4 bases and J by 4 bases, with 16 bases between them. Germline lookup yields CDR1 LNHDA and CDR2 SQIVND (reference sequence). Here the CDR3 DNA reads TGTGCCAGTAGTACCGGAGCAGCGTGGAGCACTGAAGCTTTCTTT. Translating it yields CASSTGAAWSTEAFF.

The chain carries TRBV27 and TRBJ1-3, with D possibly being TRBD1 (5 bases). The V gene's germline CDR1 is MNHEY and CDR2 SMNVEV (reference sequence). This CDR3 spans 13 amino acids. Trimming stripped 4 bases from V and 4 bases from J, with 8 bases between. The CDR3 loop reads CASSYRDGNTIYF. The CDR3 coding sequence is TGTGCCAGCAGTTACCGGGACGGAAACACCATATATTTT.

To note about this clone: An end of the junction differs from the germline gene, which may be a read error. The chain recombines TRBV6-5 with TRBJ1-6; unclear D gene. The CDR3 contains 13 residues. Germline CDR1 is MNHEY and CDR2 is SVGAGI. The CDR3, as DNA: TGTGCCGGCAGTTACCGTGGTAATTCACCCCTCCACTTT. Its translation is CAGSYRGNSPLHF.

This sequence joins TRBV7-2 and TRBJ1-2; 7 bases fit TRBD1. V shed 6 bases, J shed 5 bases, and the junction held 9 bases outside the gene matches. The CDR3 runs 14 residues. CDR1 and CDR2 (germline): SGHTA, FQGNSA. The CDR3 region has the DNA TGTGCCAGCAGGCAACCACAGGGGACTTATGGCTACACCTTC. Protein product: CASRQPQGTYGYTF.

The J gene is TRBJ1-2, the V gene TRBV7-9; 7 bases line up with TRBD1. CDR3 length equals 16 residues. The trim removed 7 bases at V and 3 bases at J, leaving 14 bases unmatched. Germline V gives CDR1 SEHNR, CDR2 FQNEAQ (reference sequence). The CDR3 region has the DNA TGTGCCAGCAAAAGCGAGGGAGGGGGCGGACACTATGGCTACACCTTC. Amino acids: CASKSEGGGGHYGYTF.

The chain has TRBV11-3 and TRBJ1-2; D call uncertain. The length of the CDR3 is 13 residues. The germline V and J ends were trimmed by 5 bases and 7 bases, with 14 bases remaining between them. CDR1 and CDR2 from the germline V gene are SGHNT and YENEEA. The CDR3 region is CASSAEPTLGYTF. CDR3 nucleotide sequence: TGTGCCAGCAGCGCCGAGCCCACCCTTGGCTACACCTTC.

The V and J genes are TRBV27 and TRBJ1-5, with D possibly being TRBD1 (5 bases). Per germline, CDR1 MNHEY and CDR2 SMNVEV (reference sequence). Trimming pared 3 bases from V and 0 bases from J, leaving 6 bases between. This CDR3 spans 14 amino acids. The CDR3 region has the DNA TGTGCCAGCAGTTTCGGGGGTAGCAATCAGCCCCAGCATTTT. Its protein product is CASSFGGSNQPQHF.

Here the CDR3 DNA reads TGTGCCAGCAGATTCTCGACTCGCCCTAGCACAGATACGCAGTATTTT. It specifies CASRFSTRPSTDTQYF. This sequence joins TRBV28 and TRBJ2-3; D not certain. The V gene's germline CDR1 is MDHEN and CDR2 SYDVKM. This CDR3 has 16 residues. V lost 6 bases and J lost 0, with 16 bases in between. Together with reference TRBV28 and TRBJ2-3, the CDR3 gives the full variable domain: DVKVTQSSRYLVKRTGEKVFLECVQDMDHENMFWYRQDPGLGLRLIYFSYDVKMKEKGDIPEGYSVSREKKERFSLILESASTNQTSMYLCASRFSTRPSTDTQYFGPGTRLTVL.

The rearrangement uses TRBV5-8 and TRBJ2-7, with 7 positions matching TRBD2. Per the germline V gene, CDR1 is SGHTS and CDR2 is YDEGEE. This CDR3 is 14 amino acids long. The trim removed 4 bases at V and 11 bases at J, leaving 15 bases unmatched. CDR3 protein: CASSLGSSGRRKYF. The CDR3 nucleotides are TGTGCCAGCAGCCTGGGCTCTAGCGGACGAAGGAAGTACTTC.

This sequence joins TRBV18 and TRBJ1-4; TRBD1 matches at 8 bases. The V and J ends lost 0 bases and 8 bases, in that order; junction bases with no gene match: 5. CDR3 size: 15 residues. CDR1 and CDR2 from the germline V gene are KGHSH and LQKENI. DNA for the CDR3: TGTGCCAGCTCACCACCGACAGGGGAGGGGGAAAAACTGTTTTTT. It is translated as CASSPPTGEGEKLFF.

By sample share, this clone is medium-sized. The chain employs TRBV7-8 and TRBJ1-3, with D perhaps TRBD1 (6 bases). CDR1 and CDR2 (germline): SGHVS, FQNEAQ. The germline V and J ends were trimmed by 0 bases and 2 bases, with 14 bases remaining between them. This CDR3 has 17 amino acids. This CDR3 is CASSLAPQGLAGNTIYF. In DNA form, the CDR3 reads TGTGCCAGCAGCTTAGCTCCCCAGGGGTTAGCTGGAAACACCATATATTTT.

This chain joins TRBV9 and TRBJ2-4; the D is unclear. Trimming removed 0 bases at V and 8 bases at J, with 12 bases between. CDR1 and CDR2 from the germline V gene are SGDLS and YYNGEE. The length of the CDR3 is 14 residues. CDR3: CASSVEASRDIQYF. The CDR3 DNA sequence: TGTGCCAGCAGCGTAGAGGCCAGTCGGGACATTCAGTACTTC.

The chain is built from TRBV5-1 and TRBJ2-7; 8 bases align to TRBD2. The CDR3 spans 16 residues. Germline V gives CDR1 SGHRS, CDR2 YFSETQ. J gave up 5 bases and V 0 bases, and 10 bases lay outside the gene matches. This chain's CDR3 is CASSLAGSGSMHEQYF. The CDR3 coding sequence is TGCGCCAGCAGCTTGGCCGGGAGCGGGAGTATGCACGAGCAGTACTTC.

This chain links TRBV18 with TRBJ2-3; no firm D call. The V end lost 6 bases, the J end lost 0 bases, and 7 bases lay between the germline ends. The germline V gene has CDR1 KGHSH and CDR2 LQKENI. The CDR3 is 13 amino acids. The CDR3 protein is CASSYSSTDTQYF. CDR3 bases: TGTGCCAGCTCGTACTCTAGCACAGATACGCAGTATTTT.

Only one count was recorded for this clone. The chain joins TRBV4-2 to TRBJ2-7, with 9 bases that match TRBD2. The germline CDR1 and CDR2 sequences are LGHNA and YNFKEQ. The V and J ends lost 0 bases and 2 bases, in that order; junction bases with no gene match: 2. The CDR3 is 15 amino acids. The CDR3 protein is CASSQDASGTYEQYF. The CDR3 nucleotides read TGTGCCAGCAGCCAAGACGCTAGCGGGACCTACGAGCAGTACTTC.

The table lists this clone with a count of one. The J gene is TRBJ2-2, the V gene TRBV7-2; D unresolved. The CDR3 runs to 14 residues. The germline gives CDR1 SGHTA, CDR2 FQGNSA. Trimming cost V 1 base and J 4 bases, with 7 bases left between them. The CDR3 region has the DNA TGTGCCAGCAGCTTAGGCCGGGTCACCGGGGAGCTGTTTTTT. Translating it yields CASSLGRVTGELFF.

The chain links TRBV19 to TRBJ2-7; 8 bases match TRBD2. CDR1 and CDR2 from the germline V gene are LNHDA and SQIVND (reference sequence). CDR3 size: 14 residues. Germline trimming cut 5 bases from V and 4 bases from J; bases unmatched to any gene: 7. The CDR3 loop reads CASSVRAGGYEQYF. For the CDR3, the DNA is TGTGCCAGTAGTGTCAGGGCGGGAGGATACGAGCAGTACTTC. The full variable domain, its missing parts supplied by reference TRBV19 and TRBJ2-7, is DGGITQSPKYLFRKEGQNVTLSCEQNLNHDAMYWYRQDPGQGLRLIYYSQIVNDFQKGDIAEGYSVSREKKESFPLTVTSAQKNPTAFYLCASSVRAGGYEQYFGPGTRLTVT.